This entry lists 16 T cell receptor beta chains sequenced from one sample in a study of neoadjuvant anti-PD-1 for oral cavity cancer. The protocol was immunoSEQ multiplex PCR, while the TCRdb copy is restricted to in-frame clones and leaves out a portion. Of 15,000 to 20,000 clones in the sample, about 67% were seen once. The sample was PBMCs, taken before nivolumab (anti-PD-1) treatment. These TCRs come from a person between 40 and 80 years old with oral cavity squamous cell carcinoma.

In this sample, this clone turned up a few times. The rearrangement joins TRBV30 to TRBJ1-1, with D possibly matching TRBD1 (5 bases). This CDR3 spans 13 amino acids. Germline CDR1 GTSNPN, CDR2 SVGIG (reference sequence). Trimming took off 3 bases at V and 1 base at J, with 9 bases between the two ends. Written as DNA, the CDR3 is TGTGCCTGGAGCTGGCAGGGGAACACTGAAGCTTTCTTT. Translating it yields CAWSWQGNTEAFF.

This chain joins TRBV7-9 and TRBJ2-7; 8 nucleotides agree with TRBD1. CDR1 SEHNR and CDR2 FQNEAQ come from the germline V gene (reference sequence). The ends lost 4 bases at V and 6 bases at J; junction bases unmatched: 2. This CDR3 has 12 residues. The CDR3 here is CASSWTGPEQYF. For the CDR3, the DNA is TGTGCCAGCAGCTGGACAGGGCCCGAGCAGTACTTC.

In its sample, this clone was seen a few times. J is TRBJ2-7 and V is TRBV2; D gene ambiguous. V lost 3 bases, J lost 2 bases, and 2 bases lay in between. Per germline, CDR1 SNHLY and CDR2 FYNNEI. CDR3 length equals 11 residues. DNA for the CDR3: TGTGCCAGCAGTGAGGCCTACGAGCAGTACTTC. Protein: CASSEAYEQYF.

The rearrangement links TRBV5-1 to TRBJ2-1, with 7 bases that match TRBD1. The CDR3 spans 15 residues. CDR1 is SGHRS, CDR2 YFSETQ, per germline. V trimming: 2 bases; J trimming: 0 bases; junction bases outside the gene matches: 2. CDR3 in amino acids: CASSFAGGSYNEQFF. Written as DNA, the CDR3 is TGCGCCAGCAGCTTCGCAGGGGGCTCCTACAATGAGCAGTTCTTC.

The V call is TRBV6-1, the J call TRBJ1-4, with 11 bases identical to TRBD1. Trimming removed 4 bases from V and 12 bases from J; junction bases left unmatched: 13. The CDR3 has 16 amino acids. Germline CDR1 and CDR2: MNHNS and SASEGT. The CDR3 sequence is CASSASLGQGALELFF. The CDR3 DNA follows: TGTGCCAGCAGTGCCTCTCTTGGACAGGGGGCTTTGGAACTGTTTTTT.

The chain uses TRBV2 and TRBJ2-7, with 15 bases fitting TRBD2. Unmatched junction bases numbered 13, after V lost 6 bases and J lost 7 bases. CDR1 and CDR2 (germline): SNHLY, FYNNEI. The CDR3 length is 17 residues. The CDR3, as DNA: TGTGCCAGCAGAGCAATTAAGGGACTAGCGGGAGGTGAGGAGCAGTACTTC. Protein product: CASRAIKGLAGGEEQYF.

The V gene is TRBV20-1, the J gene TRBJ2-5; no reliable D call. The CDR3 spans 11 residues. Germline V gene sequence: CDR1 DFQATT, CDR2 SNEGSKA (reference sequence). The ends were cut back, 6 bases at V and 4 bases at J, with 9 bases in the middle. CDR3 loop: CSAPPRETQYF. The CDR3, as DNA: TGCAGTGCCCCCCCCAGAGAGACCCAGTACTTC.

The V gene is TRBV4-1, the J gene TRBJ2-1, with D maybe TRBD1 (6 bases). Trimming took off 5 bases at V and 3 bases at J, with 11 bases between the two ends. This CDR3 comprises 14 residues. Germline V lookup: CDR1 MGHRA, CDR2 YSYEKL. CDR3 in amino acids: CASSAYRVYNEQFF. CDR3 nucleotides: TGCGCCAGCAGCGCCTACAGGGTCTACAATGAGCAGTTCTTC.

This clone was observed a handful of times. Here the CDR3 DNA reads TGTGCCAGCAGCCACTGGGACAGGTACTACGAGCAGTACTTC. Its protein is CASSHWDRYYEQYF. The chain employs TRBV7-9 and TRBJ2-7; the match to TRBD1 covers 8 bases. CDR1 SEHNR and CDR2 FQNEAQ come from the germline V gene (reference sequence). CDR3 length equals 14 residues. The J segment lost 3 bases and the V segment lost 5 bases, leaving 6 bases of the junction unmatched.

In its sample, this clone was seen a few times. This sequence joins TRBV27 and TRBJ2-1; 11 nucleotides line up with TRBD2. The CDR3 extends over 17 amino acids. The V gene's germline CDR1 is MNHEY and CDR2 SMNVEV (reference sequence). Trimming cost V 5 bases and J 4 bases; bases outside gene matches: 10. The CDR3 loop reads CASSQLAGVSPYNEQFF. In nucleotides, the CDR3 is TGTGCCAGCAGTCAACTAGCGGGAGTGTCCCCATACAATGAGCAGTTCTTC.

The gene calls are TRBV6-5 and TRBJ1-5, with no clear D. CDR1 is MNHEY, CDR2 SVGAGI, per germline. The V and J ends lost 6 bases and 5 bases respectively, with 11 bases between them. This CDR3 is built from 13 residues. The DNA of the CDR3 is TGTGCCAGCAGGGGAGTAGGTCATCAGCCCCAGCATTTT. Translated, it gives CASRGVGHQPQHF.

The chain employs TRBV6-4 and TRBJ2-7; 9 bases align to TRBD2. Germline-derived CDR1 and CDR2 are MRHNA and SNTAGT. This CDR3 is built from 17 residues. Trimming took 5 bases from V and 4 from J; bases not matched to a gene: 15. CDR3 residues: CASSNSGRRGGTYEQYF. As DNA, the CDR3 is TGTGCCAGCAGTAACAGCGGGAGGCGAGGGGGGACTTACGAGCAGTACTTC.

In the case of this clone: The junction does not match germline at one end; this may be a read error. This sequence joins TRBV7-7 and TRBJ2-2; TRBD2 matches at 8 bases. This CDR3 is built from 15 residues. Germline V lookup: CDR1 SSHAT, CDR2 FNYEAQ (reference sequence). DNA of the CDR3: TGTGCTAGCAGCGCTAGCGGGCAGAACACCGGGGAGCTGTTTTTT. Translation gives CASSASGQNTGELFF.

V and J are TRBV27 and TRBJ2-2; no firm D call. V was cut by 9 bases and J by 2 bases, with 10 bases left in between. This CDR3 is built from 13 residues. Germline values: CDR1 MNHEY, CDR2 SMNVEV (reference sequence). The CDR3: CASTGSNTGELFF. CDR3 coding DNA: TGTGCCAGTACCGGGTCTAACACCGGGGAGCTGTTTTTT.

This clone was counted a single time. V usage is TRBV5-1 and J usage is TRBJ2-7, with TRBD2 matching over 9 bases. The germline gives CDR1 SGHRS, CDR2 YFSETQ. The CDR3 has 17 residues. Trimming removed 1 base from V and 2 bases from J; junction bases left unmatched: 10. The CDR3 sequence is CASSLFASGITTYEQYF. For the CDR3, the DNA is TGCGCCAGCAGCTTGTTCGCTAGCGGGATAACTACCTACGAGCAGTACTTC.

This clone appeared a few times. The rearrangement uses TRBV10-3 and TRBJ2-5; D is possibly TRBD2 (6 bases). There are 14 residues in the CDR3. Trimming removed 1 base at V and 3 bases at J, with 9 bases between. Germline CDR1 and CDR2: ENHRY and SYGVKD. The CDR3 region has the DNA TGTGCCATCAGTGAGTGGCGGGGAGAAGAGACCCAGTACTTC. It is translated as CAISEWRGEETQYF.